This T cell receptor beta chain was profiled in a study of blood T cell repertoires in COVID-19. On the study more broadly: Sample material is recorded as cDNA or gDNA derived from T cells, B-cell-depleted T cells, or PBMCs.

The protocol was immunoSEQ multiplex PCR, while the TCRdb copy is restricted to in-frame clones and leaves out a portion. The data show about 220,000 clones, approximately 84% seen once. Germline CDR1 MNHNY, CDR2 SVGAGI (reference sequence). This CDR3 spans 16 amino acids. The germline V and J ends were trimmed by 0 bases and 1 base, with 12 bases remaining between them. V gene TRBV6-6 combines with J gene TRBJ1-1; tentatively, D is TRBD1 (6 bases). The TCR was taken from a woman aged 55-70 years with acute or convalescent COVID-19. Sequencing was carried out using peripheral blood. The CDR3 nucleotides read TGTGCCAGCAGTTACTCGGTGGGGGCGACGAACACTGAAGCTTTCTTT. It codes for CASSYSVGATNTEAFF.